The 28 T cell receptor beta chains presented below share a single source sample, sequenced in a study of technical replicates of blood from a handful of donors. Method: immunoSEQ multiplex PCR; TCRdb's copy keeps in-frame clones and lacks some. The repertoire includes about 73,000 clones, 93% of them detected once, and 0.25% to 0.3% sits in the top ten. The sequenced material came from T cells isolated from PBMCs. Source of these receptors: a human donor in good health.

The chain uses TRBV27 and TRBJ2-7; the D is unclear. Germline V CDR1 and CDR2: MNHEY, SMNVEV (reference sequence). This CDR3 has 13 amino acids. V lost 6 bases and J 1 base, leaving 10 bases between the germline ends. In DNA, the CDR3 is TGTGCCAGCAGCCTGGCCCAATCCTACGAGCAGTACTTC. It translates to CASSLAQSYEQYF.

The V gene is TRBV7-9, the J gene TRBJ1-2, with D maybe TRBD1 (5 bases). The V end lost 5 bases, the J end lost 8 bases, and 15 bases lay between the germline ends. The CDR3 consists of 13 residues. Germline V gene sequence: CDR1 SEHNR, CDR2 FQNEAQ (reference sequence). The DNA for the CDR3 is TGTGCCAGCAGCACCGGACAAGTGTTGGGCTACACCTTC. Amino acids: CASSTGQVLGYTF.

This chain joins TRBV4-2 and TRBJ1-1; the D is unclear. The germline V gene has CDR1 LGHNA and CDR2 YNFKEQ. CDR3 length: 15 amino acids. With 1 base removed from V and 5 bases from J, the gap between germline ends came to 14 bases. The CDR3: CASSQVGGLDTEAFF. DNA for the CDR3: TGTGCCAGCAGCCAAGTAGGAGGTCTCGATACTGAAGCTTTCTTT.

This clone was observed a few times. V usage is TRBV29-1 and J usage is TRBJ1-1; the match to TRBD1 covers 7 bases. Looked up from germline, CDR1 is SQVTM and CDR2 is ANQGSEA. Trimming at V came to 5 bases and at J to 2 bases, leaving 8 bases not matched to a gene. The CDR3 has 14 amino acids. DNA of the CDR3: TGCAGCGTTCGCCGGGACAGACAAAACACTGAAGCTTTCTTT. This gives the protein CSVRRDRQNTEAFF.

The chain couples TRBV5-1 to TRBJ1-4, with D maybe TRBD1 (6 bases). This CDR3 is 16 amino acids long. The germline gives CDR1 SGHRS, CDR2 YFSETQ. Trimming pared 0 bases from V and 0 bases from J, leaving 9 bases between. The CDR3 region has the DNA TGCGCCAGCAGCTTGGCGGGACAAACAACTAATGAAAAACTGTTTTTT. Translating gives CASSLAGQTTNEKLFF.

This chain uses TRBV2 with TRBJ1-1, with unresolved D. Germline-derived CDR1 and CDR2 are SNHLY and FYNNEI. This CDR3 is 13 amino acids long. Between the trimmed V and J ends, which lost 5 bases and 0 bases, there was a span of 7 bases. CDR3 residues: CASSRSLNTEAFF. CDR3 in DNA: TGTGCCAGCAGTCGGAGTTTGAACACTGAAGCTTTCTTT.

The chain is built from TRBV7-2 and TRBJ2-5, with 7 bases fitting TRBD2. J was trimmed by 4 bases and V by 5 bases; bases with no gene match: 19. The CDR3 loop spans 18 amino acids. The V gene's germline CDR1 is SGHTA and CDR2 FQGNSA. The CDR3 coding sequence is TGTGCCAGCAGCCGGACTAGTAGCGTTTACTCTATCTCAGAGACCCAGTACTTC. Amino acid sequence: CASSRTSSVYSISETQYF. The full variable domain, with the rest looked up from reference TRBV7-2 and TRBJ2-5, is GAGVSQSPSNKVTEKGKDVELRCDPISGHTALYWYRQSLGQGLEFLIYFQGNSAPDKSGLPSDRFSAERTGGSVSTLTIQRTQQEDSAVYLCASSRTSSVYSISETQYFGPGTRLLVL.

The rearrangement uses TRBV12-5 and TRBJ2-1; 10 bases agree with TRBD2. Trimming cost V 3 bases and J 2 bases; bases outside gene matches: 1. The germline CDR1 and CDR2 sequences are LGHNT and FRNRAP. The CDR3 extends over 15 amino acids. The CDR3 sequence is CASGFGLAAYNEQFF. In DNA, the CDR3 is TGTGCTAGTGGTTTCGGACTAGCGGCCTACAATGAGCAGTTCTTC.

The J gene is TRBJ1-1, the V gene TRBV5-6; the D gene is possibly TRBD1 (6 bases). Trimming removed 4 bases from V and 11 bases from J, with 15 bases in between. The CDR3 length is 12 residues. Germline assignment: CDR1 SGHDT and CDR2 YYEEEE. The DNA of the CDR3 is TGTGCCAGCAGCCCGGGGGGGGCCCAGGCTTTCTTT. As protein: CASSPGGAQAFF.

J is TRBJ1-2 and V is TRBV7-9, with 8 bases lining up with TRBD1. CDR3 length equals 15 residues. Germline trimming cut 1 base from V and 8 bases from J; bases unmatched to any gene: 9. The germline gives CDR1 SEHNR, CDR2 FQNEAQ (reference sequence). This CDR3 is CASSLDGTGGRGYTF. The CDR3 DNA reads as TGTGCCAGCAGCTTAGATGGGACAGGCGGTCGGGGCTACACCTTC.

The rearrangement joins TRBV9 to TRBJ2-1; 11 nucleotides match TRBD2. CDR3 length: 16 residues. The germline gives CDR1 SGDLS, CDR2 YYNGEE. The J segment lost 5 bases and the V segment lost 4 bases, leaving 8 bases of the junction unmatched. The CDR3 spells CASSPHASGGHNEQFF. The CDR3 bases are TGTGCCAGCAGCCCCCATGCTAGCGGGGGGCACAATGAGCAGTTCTTC.

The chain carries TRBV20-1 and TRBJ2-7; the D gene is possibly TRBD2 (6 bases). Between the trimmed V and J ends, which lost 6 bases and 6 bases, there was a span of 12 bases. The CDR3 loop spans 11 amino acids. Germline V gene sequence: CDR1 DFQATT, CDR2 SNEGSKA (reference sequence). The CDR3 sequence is CSAPSGGEQYF. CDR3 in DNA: TGCAGTGCCCCGTCCGGGGGCGAGCAGTACTTC.

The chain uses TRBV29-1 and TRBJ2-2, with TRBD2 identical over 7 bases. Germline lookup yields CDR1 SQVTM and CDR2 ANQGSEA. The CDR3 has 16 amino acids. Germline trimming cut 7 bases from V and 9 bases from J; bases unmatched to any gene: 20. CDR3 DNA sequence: TGCAGCGACAAAATTTCTAGCGGAGAAGGGCTGAGGGAGCTGTTTTTT. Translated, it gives CSDKISSGEGLRELFF.

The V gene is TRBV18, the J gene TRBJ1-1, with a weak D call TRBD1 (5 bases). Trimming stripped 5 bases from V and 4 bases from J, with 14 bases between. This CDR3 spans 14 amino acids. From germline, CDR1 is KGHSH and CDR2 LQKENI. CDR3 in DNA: TGTGCCAGCTCAGGAGCTCAGGGAGGCACTGAAGCTTTCTTT. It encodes CASSGAQGGTEAFF.

The CDR3 spells CASSQDEEGGWTTEAFF. CDR3 nucleotides: TGCGCCAGCAGCCAAGACGAAGAAGGGGGCTGGACCACTGAAGCTTTCTTT. V is TRBV4-1 and J is TRBJ1-1, with 7 bases lining up with TRBD1. The V gene's germline CDR1 is MGHRA and CDR2 YSYEKL. Trimming removed 0 bases from V and 4 bases from J; junction bases left unmatched: 11. The CDR3 has 17 amino acids.

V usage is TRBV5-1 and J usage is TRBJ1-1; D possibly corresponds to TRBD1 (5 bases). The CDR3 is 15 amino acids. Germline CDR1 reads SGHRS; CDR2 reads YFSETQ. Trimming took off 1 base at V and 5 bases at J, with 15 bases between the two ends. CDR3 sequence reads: CASSLSLLGGTEAFF. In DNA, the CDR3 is TGCGCCAGCAGCTTGTCGCTTCTGGGGGGGACTGAAGCTTTCTTT. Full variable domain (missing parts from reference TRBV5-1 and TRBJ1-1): KAGVTQTPRYLIKTRGQQVTLSCSPISGHRSVSWYQQTPGQGLQFLFEYFSETQRNKGNFPGRFSGRQFSNSRSEMNVSTLELGDSALYLCASSLSLLGGTEAFFGQGTRLTVV.

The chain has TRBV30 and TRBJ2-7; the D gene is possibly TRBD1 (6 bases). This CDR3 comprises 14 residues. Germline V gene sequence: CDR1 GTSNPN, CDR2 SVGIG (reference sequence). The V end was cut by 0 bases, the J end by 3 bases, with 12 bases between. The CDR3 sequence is CAWSVLTGLYEQYF. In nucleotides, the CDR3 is TGTGCCTGGAGTGTATTGACAGGTCTCTACGAGCAGTACTTC.

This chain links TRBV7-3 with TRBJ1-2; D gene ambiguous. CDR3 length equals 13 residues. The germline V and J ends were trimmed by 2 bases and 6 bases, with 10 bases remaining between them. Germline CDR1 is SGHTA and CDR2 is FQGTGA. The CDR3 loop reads CASSLSFGDGYTF. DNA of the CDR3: TGTGCCAGCAGCTTATCATTCGGAGATGGCTACACCTTC. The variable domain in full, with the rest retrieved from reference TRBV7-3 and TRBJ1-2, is GAGVSQTPSNKVTEKGKYVELRCDPISGHTALYWYRQSLGQGPEFLIYFQGTGAADDSGLPNDRFFAVRPEGSVSTLKIQRTERGDSAVYLCASSLSFGDGYTFGSGTRLTVV.

CDR3 sequence: CASSARNEKLFF. CDR3 DNA sequence: TGTGCCAGCAGTGCTCGTAATGAAAAACTGTTTTTT. The rearrangement uses TRBV2 and TRBJ1-4; D gene ambiguous. Trimming took off 4 bases at V and 4 bases at J, with 4 bases between the two ends. Germline loops: CDR1 SNHLY, CDR2 FYNNEI. The CDR3 length is 12 residues.

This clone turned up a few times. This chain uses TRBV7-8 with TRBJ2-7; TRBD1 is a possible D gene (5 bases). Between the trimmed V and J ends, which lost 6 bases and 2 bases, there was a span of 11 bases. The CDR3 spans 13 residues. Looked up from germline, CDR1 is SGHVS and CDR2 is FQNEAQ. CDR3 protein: CASRETAAYEQYF. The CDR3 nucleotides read TGTGCCAGCAGGGAGACAGCAGCCTACGAGCAGTACTTC.

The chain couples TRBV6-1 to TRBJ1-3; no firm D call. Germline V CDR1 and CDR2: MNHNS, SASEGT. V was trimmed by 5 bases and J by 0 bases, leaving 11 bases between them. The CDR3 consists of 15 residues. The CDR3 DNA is TGTGCCAGCAGTTCCGACACCCTCTCTGGAAACACCATATATTTT. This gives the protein CASSSDTLSGNTIYF.

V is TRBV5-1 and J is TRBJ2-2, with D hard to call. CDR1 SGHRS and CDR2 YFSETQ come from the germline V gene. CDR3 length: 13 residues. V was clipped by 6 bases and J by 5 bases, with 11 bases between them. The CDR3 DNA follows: TGCGCCAGCAATCCGACTTTTACCGGGGAGCTGTTTTTT. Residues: CASNPTFTGELFF.

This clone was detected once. CDR3 region: CATSGSTGGEDTQYF. The CDR3 DNA follows: TGTGCCACCAGCGGATCGACAGGGGGCGAAGATACGCAGTATTTT. The chain couples TRBV15 to TRBJ2-3; the match to TRBD1 covers 10 bases. CDR1 LNHNV and CDR2 YYDKDF come from the germline V gene (reference sequence). V was pared by 5 bases and J by 5 bases, with 7 bases of the junction left unmatched. There are 15 residues in the CDR3.

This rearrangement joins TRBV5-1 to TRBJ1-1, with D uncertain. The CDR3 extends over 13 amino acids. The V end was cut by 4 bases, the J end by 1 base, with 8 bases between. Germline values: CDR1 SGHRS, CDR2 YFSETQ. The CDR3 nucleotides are TGCGCCAGCAGCGTTGTCAGGAACACTGAAGCTTTCTTT. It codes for CASSVVRNTEAFF.

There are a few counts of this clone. For the CDR3, the DNA is TGTGCCAGCAGCTTAATTATGCGGGATTCACCCCTCCACTTT. It translates to CASSLIMRDSPLHF. The chain links TRBV7-2 to TRBJ1-6; no firm D call. Trimming removed 2 bases at V and 8 bases at J, with 10 bases between. Germline CDR1 SGHTA, CDR2 FQGNSA. The CDR3 has 14 residues. The variable domain in full, completed from reference TRBV7-2 and TRBJ1-6, reads GAGVSQSPSNKVTEKGKDVELRCDPISGHTALYWYRQSLGQGLEFLIYFQGNSAPDKSGLPSDRFSAERTGGSVSTLTIQRTQQEDSAVYLCASSLIMRDSPLHFGNGTRLTVT.

CDR3 DNA: TGTGCCAGTAGTATAGATCTATTGGCTCCAGGGGGCGGCTACACCTTC. This gives the protein CASSIDLLAPGGGYTF. The chain combines TRBV19 with TRBJ1-2; 8 bases are shared with TRBD1. The germline gives CDR1 LNHDA, CDR2 SQIVND (reference sequence). The CDR3 is 16 amino acids. Trimming cost V 0 bases and J 8 bases; bases outside gene matches: 11. The variable domain in full, completed from reference TRBV19 and TRBJ1-2, reads DGGITQSPKYLFRKEGQNVTLSCEQNLNHDAMYWYRQDPGQGLRLIYYSQIVNDFQKGDIAEGYSVSREKKESFPLTVTSAQKNPTAFYLCASSIDLLAPGGGYTFGSGTRLTVV.

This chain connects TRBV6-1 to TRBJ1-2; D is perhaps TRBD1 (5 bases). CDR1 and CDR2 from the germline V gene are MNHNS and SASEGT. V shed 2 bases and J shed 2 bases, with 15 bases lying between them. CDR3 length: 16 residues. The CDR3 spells CASSEIRWGENYGYTF. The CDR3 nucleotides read TGTGCCAGCAGTGAAATTCGCTGGGGGGAGAACTATGGCTACACCTTC.

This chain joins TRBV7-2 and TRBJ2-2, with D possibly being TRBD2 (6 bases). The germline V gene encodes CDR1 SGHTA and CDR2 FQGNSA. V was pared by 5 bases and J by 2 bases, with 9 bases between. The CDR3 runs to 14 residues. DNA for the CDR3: TGTGCCAGCAGCCCCGGGGGTAACACCGGGGAGCTGTTTTTT. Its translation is CASSPGGNTGELFF.